This TCR beta chain was obtained from a study of blood T cell repertoires in COVID-19. Study context: Material from acute and convalescent COVID-19 was sourced from the United States, Italy and Spain.

Sequenced by immunoSEQ multiplex PCR; TCRdb stores in-frame clones only, minus some. Among 77,000 or so clones listed, roughly 83% were seen once. V gave up 6 bases and J gave up 7 bases; unmatched junction bases: 5. CDR1 SNHLY and CDR2 FYNNEI come from the germline V gene. CDR3 length: 13 amino acids. The V gene is TRBV2, the J gene TRBJ1-4; 7 bases map to TRBD1. Source material: peripheral blood. The clonotype comes from a woman in her sixties with acute or convalescent COVID-19. CDR3 nucleotide sequence: TGTGCCAGCAGACTCAACAGGGGTGAAAAACTGTTTTTT. Translated, it gives CASRLNRGEKLFF. Full variable domain (remainder filled in from reference TRBV2 and TRBJ1-4): EPEVTQTPSHQVTQMGQEVILRCVPISNHLYFYWYRQILGQKVEFLVSFYNNEISEKSEIFDDQFSVERPDGSNFTLKIRSTKLEDSAMYFCASRLNRGEKLFFGSGTQLSVL.